Shown below are 23 T cell receptor beta chains from a single sample sequenced in a study of T cell repertoires in cytomegalovirus infection. A single record per CDR3 protein comes from TCRdb applying MiXCR to the reads. The data contain 160,000 or so distinct CDR3 sequences, roughly a quarter of them singletons. Sequencing used PBMCs. These receptors originate from a human donor in good health (CMV status not recorded). Some clones in this sample may be carry-over from other donors' samples.

The genes are TRBV19 and TRBJ2-3; 7 nucleotides agree with TRBD1. Germline lookup yields CDR1 LNHDA and CDR2 SQIVND (reference sequence). The CDR3 loop spans 16 amino acids. V shed 5 bases and J 0 bases; nucleotides not matched to a gene: 8. The CDR3 loop is CASSLLGQESTDTQYF. The CDR3 DNA sequence: TGTGCCAGTAGTCTCCTCGGACAGGAGAGCACAGATACGCAGTATTTT.

This clonotype has only a few counts. The chain links TRBV6-6 to TRBJ2-2, with no clear D. The V end lost 2 bases, the J end lost 0 bases, and 22 bases lay between the germline ends. Germline assignment: CDR1 MNHNY and CDR2 SVGAGI (reference sequence). CDR3 length: 20 residues. The CDR3 reads CASSYGLGGSGQTNTGELFF. The CDR3 DNA sequence: TGTGCCAGCAGTTACGGATTGGGCGGATCGGGCCAAACGAACACCGGGGAGCTGTTTTTT.

This chain joins TRBV19 and TRBJ2-7, with D unclear. In germline, CDR1 is LNHDA, CDR2 SQIVND (reference sequence). V lost 5 bases, J lost 1 base, and 9 bases lay in between. CDR3 length: 13 amino acids. For the CDR3, the DNA is TGTGCCAGTAGTCTCACAGCGTCCTACGAGCAGTACTTC. This sequence encodes CASSLTASYEQYF. The full variable domain, with the rest looked up from reference TRBV19 and TRBJ2-7, is DGGITQSPKYLFRKEGQNVTLSCEQNLNHDAMYWYRQDPGQGLRLIYYSQIVNDFQKGDIAEGYSVSREKKESFPLTVTSAQKNPTAFYLCASSLTASYEQYFGPGTRLTVT.

About this clonotype: One end of the junction fails to match germline, which may point to a read error. This chain uses TRBV28 with TRBJ1-5; D gene ambiguous. Germline CDR1 and CDR2: MDHEN and SYDVKM. The CDR3 extends over 16 amino acids. CDR3 sequence: CARSLYAGMPNQPQHF. CDR3 DNA: TGTGCCCGCAGTTTATATGCGGGGATGCCCAATCAGCCCCAGCATTTT. Full variable domain (outside the CDR3, taken from reference TRBV28 and TRBJ1-5): DVKVTQSSRYLVKRTGEKVFLECVQDMDHENMFWYRQDPGLGLRLIYFSYDVKMKEKGDIPEGYSVSREKKERFSLILESASTNQTSMYLCARSLYAGMPNQPQHFGDGTRLSIL.

This clonotype appeared a single time. A much larger clone is a single base away; this may be a read error. The V and J genes are TRBV7-3 and TRBJ1-2, with a possible D match to TRBD1 (5 bases). This CDR3 has 13 amino acids. Trimming stripped 0 bases from V and 8 bases from J, with 10 bases between. The germline V gene has CDR1 SGHTA and CDR2 FQGTGA. The CDR3 loop reads CASSLTGAHGYTF. The CDR3 coding sequence is TGTGCCAGCAGCTTAACAGGGGCTCACGGCTACACCTTC. The variable domain in full, with the rest retrieved from reference TRBV7-3 and TRBJ1-2, is GAGVSQTPSNKVTEKGKYVELRCDPISGHTALYWYRQSLGQGPEFLIYFQGTGAADDSGLPNDRFFAVRPEGSVSTLKIQRTERGDSAVYLCASSLTGAHGYTFGSGTRLTVV.

This clonotype was seen many times. The V gene is TRBV7-9, the J gene TRBJ2-4; the D gene is possibly TRBD2 (5 bases). V was clipped by 2 bases and J by 8 bases, with 13 bases between them. From germline, CDR1 is SEHNR and CDR2 FQNEAQ (reference sequence). CDR3 length equals 14 residues. CDR3 in amino acids: CASSLIGDSYIQYF. CDR3 coding DNA: TGTGCCAGCAGCTTAATCGGGGATTCGTACATTCAGTACTTC.

The chain recombines TRBV12-3 or TRBV12-4 with TRBJ2-5, with TRBD1 identical over 7 bases. Trimming took 5 bases from V and 5 from J; bases not matched to a gene: 5. The CDR3 has 13 amino acids. CDR3: CASSPGQTETQYF. CDR3 nucleotides: TGTGCCAGCAGTCCGGGACAGACGGAGACCCAGTACTTC.

Only a few counts were recorded for this clonotype. The chain uses TRBV7-9 and TRBJ1-1; possibly TRBD1 for D (6 bases). With 10 bases removed from V and 3 bases from J, the gap between germline ends came to 12 bases. CDR3 size: 12 residues. Germline V gene sequence: CDR1 SEHNR, CDR2 FQNEAQ (reference sequence). The CDR3 region has the DNA TGTGCCATGGGACACCCTGACACTGAAGCTTTCTTT. This translates into CAMGHPDTEAFF.

This clonotype has a handful of counts. This sequence joins TRBV5-6 and TRBJ1-1; D gene unclear. Trimming left V 1 base short and J 1 base short, with 11 bases between. CDR1 is SGHDT, CDR2 YYEEEE, per germline. The length of the CDR3 is 15 residues. The CDR3 coding sequence is TGTGCCAGCAGCTTGTCACGGCCTCCGAACACTGAAGCTTTCTTT. Translation gives CASSLSRPPNTEAFF.

The V call is TRBV5-1, the J call TRBJ2-5, with 7 bases that match TRBD2. The CDR3 totals 15 residues. Trimming removed 0 bases from V and 5 bases from J; junction bases left unmatched: 7. CDR1 is SGHRS, CDR2 YFSETQ, per germline. The CDR3 sequence: CASSLDSRGSETQYF. The DNA of the CDR3 is TGCGCCAGCAGCTTGGATTCGCGGGGGAGTGAGACCCAGTACTTC.

The rearrangement uses TRBV10-3 and TRBJ2-5; 8 bases map to TRBD1. Unmatched junction bases numbered 11, after V lost 4 bases and J lost 7 bases. The CDR3 covers 15 residues. Germline V gives CDR1 ENHRY, CDR2 SYGVKD. CDR3 nucleotides: TGTGCCATCAGTGCAACGGATCAGGGGGCAGGGACCCAGTACTTC. This encodes CAISATDQGAGTQYF.

The count of this clonotype is one. The chain employs TRBV20-1 and TRBJ1-1; TRBD1 agrees at 7 bases. This CDR3 spans 15 amino acids. Germline CDR1 is DFQATT and CDR2 is SNEGSKA (reference sequence). V lost 4 bases and J lost 2; bases outside the gene matches: 10. The CDR3 sequence: CSATQGYGANTEAFF. For the CDR3, the DNA is TGCAGTGCTACACAGGGGTACGGGGCAAACACTGAAGCTTTCTTT.

The V gene is TRBV28, the J gene TRBJ1-1; 8 bases are shared with TRBD1. V was clipped by 10 bases and J by 10 bases; unmatched bases: 17. Germline CDR1 MDHEN, CDR2 SYDVKM. The CDR3 has 14 residues. For the CDR3, the DNA is TGTGCCACCAATTTCAGGGGGCGGCCCTGGGTAGCTTTCTTT. Encoded protein: CATNFRGRPWVAFF. The whole variable domain, filled in from reference TRBV28 and TRBJ1-1, reads DVKVTQSSRYLVKRTGEKVFLECVQDMDHENMFWYRQDPGLGLRLIYFSYDVKMKEKGDIPEGYSVSREKKERFSLILESASTNQTSMYLCATNFRGRPWVAFFGQGTRLTVV.

The chain is built from TRBV9 and TRBJ2-7, with TRBD2 identical over 9 bases. V lost 3 bases and J lost 0; bases outside the gene matches: 4. The CDR3 extends over 15 amino acids. Germline V CDR1 and CDR2: SGDLS, YYNGEE. The CDR3 region is CASSGASGTSYEQYF. In DNA form, the CDR3 reads TGTGCCAGCAGCGGTGCTAGCGGGACCTCCTACGAGCAGTACTTC.

The chain couples TRBV20-1 to TRBJ2-4, with D uncertain. The CDR3 is 13 residues long. CDR1 DFQATT and CDR2 SNEGSKA come from the germline V gene (reference sequence). V gave up 3 bases and J gave up 1 base, with 7 bases separating them. CDR3 loop: CSASLTAKNIQYF. CDR3 nucleotides: TGCAGTGCTAGTTTAACGGCCAAAAACATTCAGTACTTC.

Points on this clonotype: This may stem from a read error, because a much larger clone lies one nucleotide away. This chain links TRBV28 with TRBJ1-1; D remains ambiguous. Deletions cut 4 bases from V and 0 bases from J, with 12 bases between. Germline V gene data show CDR1 as MDHEN and CDR2 as SYDVKM. The CDR3 runs 15 residues. CDR3 in DNA: TGTGCCAGCAGTTGGGCATGGCGATTGAACACTGAAGCTTTCTTT. Protein sequence: CASSWAWRLNTEAFF.

This clonotype was picked up a small number of times. The rearrangement joins TRBV28 to TRBJ2-5, with 7 bases fitting TRBD1. The CDR3 extends over 17 amino acids. Germline CDR1 is MDHEN and CDR2 is SYDVKM. With V trimmed by 4 bases and J by 0 bases, 11 bases remained unmatched. The CDR3 loop reads CASSSGDSRGYQETQYF. CDR3 nucleotide sequence: TGTGCCAGCAGTTCAGGGGACAGTCGGGGATACCAAGAGACCCAGTACTTC. Filled out from reference TRBV28 and TRBJ2-5, the complete variable domain reads DVKVTQSSRYLVKRTGEKVFLECVQDMDHENMFWYRQDPGLGLRLIYFSYDVKMKEKGDIPEGYSVSREKKERFSLILESASTNQTSMYLCASSSGDSRGYQETQYFGPGTRLLVL.

J is TRBJ2-2 and V is TRBV12-3 or TRBV12-4; 8 bases match TRBD2. The trim removed 5 bases at V and 7 bases at J, leaving 6 bases unmatched. The CDR3 spans 14 residues. The CDR3 region is CASSPTGGIGELFF. The CDR3 DNA reads as TGTGCCAGCAGTCCAACGGGGGGGATCGGGGAGCTGTTTTTT.

This clonotype has more than one count but fewer than ten. The chain employs TRBV7-3 and TRBJ2-3; 9 positions agree with TRBD2. Germline V gene lookup returns CDR1 SGHTA and CDR2 FQGTGA. The CDR3 is 15 residues long. Unmatched junction bases numbered 2, after V lost 0 bases and J lost 4 bases. The CDR3 bases are TGTGCCAGCAGCTTAACAGCGGGGGGTGCAGATACGCAGTATTTT. Translation gives CASSLTAGGADTQYF.

This clonotype was observed a few times. The chain couples TRBV9 to TRBJ1-6, with a weak D call TRBD1 (6 bases). This CDR3 region has 14 residues. Germline-derived CDR1 and CDR2 are SGDLS and YYNGEE. With 4 bases removed from V and 7 bases from J, the gap between germline ends came to 12 bases. The CDR3 reads CASSQTGGNSPLHF. The CDR3 region has the DNA TGTGCCAGCAGCCAGACAGGAGGCAATTCACCCCTCCACTTT.

CDR3 sequence: CASSPQLERETQYF. The CDR3 DNA sequence: TGTGCCAGCTCACCCCAACTAGAAAGAGAGACCCAGTACTTC. The chain employs TRBV18 and TRBJ2-5; TRBD2 might be the D (5 bases). CDR3 length: 14 residues. Trimming removed 3 bases from V and 4 bases from J, with 12 bases in between. The germline V gene encodes CDR1 KGHSH and CDR2 LQKENI. Together with reference TRBV18 and TRBJ2-5, the CDR3 gives the full variable domain: NAGVMQNPRHLVRRRGQEARLRCSPMKGHSHVYWYRQLPEEGLKFMVYLQKENIIDESGMPKERFSAEFPKEGPSILRIQQVVRGDSAAYFCASSPQLERETQYFGPGTRLLVL.

The genes are TRBV7-2 and TRBJ1-3, with D perhaps TRBD1 (5 bases). Germline V CDR1 and CDR2: SGHTA, FQGNSA. Trimming took 3 bases from V and 0 from J, leaving 15 bases between them. The CDR3 loop spans 17 amino acids. The CDR3 sequence: CASSFTLQVDSGNTIYF. DNA of the CDR3: TGTGCCAGCAGCTTCACCCTACAGGTCGACTCTGGAAACACCATATATTTT. Full variable domain (remainder filled in from reference TRBV7-2 and TRBJ1-3): GAGVSQSPSNKVTEKGKDVELRCDPISGHTALYWYRQSLGQGLEFLIYFQGNSAPDKSGLPSDRFSAERTGGSVSTLTIQRTQQEDSAVYLCASSFTLQVDSGNTIYFGEGSWLTVV.

This clonotype was observed many times. The V and J genes are TRBV7-2 and TRBJ2-1; the match to TRBD1 covers 7 bases. The CDR3 runs 16 residues. CDR1 is SGHTA, CDR2 FQGNSA, per germline. V trimming: 2 bases; J trimming: 1 base; junction bases outside the gene matches: 5. The CDR3 sequence: CASSLSQGDSYNEQFF. The CDR3 DNA follows: TGTGCCAGCAGCTTAAGCCAGGGGGATTCCTACAATGAGCAGTTCTTC.